The TCR beta chain under discussion was sequenced for a study of T cell changes during pregnancy in multiple sclerosis. Sequencing used immunoSEQ multiplex PCR; TCRdb keeps in-frame clones, though not all of them. The data contain tens of thousands of clones, 85% to 95% of them seen just once; the ten biggest clones take up 0.7% to 1%. Germline-derived CDR1 and CDR2 are ENHRY and SYGVKD. The CDR3 has 15 residues. V gave up 3 bases and J gave up 2 bases, with 14 bases separating them. The clonotype originates from a female donor with multiple sclerosis, enrolled in a pregnancy study. Sequenced material: peripheral blood, taken in the first trimester of pregnancy. The gene calls are TRBV10-3 and TRBJ2-7, with D tentatively TRBD2 (6 bases). The CDR3 DNA reads TGTGCCATCAGTGATCCCCCGCGGGGACCCTACGAGCAGTACTTC. Its translation: CAISDPPRGPYEQYF.